These 23 T cell receptor beta chains came from one sample sequenced in a study of T-cell memory formation after mild COVID-19. Each CDR3 protein gets one entry after TCRdb re-called the 5' RACE reads with MiXCR. The sample includes about 560,000 distinct CDR3 sequences, roughly a fifth of them seen just once. Sequencing input: PBMCs or a T cell subset sorted from them (not recorded which). These receptors originate from an adult woman who had mild COVID-19 (a few samples of this study predate the infection). Cell type and time point are not known.

This clonotype was seen only a few times. This chain links TRBV20-1 with TRBJ2-2, with D maybe TRBD1 (6 bases). Germline-derived CDR1 and CDR2 are DFQATT and SNEGSKA (reference sequence). The CDR3 is made up of 12 amino acids. Trimming took 7 bases from V and 3 from J, leaving 9 bases between them. CDR3 sequence (DNA): TGCAGTGGGGCAGGGGACACCGGGGAGCTGTTTTTT. Translated, it gives CSGAGDTGELFF.

This clonotype was observed a few times. The chain joins TRBV30 to TRBJ2-3, with a possible D match to TRBD1 (6 bases). The germline gives CDR1 GTSNPN, CDR2 SVGIG (reference sequence). Deletions cut 1 base from V and 1 base from J, with 12 bases between. There are 15 residues in the CDR3. Here the CDR3 reads CAWSEKGVGTDTQYF. DNA of the CDR3: TGTGCCTGGAGTGAGAAGGGGGTTGGCACAGATACGCAGTATTTT.

This clonotype was detected ten times or more. This chain joins TRBV18 and TRBJ2-5; TRBD1 matches at 12 bases. This CDR3 region has 16 residues. Trimming took 6 bases from V and 4 from J; bases not matched to a gene: 9. CDR1 is KGHSH and CDR2 is LQKENI in the germline V gene. The CDR3 bases are TGTGCCAGCTCGCCGGGACAGGGGGCGAGGGGAGAGACCCAGTACTTC. Translated: CASSPGQGARGETQYF.

This chain links TRBV19 with TRBJ1-5, with D unclear. The CDR3 contains 14 residues. CDR1 is LNHDA, CDR2 SQIVND, per germline (reference sequence). V shed 9 bases and J shed 5 bases, with 17 bases lying between them. CDR3 sequence: CASMPGERDQPQHF. CDR3 in DNA: TGTGCCAGCATGCCCGGGGAACGAGATCAGCCCCAGCATTTT.

This clonotype was counted between two and nine times. The rearrangement joins TRBV6-2 or TRBV6-3 to TRBJ2-1; 8 positions match TRBD1. Germline V gene data show CDR1 as MNHEY and CDR2 as SVGEGT. The CDR3 consists of 13 residues. Germline trimming cut 6 bases from V and 6 bases from J; bases unmatched to any gene: 4. Written as DNA, the CDR3 is TGTGCCAGCAGACCGACAGGGGTCAATGAGCAGTTCTTC. It is translated as CASRPTGVNEQFF.

This clonotype was seen many times. This chain joins TRBV7-9 and TRBJ2-1; D unresolved. Germline V gene lookup returns CDR1 SEHNR and CDR2 FQNEAQ (reference sequence). There are 15 residues in the CDR3. The V end lost 4 bases, the J end lost 4 bases, and 14 bases lay between the germline ends. The DNA of the CDR3 is TGTGCCAGCAGCTCCCTGGCGGCCACATACAATGAGCAGTTCTTC. It specifies CASSSLAATYNEQFF.

The chain recombines TRBV5-1 with TRBJ1-2, with D unresolved. This CDR3 comprises 13 residues. V gave up 0 bases and J gave up 4 bases, with 7 bases separating them. The germline gives CDR1 SGHRS, CDR2 YFSETQ. DNA of the CDR3: TGCGCCAGCAGCTTGGACAGTACCTATGGCTACACCTTC. This gives the protein CASSLDSTYGYTF.

This clonotype showed up just a few times. The chain couples TRBV2 to TRBJ1-1; D is uncertain. In germline, CDR1 is SNHLY, CDR2 FYNNEI. V lost 10 bases and J 1 base, leaving 13 bases between the germline ends. This CDR3 spans 13 amino acids. DNA for the CDR3: TGTGCCACCGAGGAAATGCCGAACACTGAAGCTTTCTTT. The encoded protein is CATEEMPNTEAFF.

This clonotype was observed a handful of times. J is TRBJ2-1 and V is TRBV11-2; either TRBD1 or TRBD2 may supply D (6 bases each). Per germline, CDR1 SGHAT and CDR2 FQNNGV. Trimming left V 1 base short and J 7 bases short, with 11 bases between. The CDR3 runs 14 residues. CDR3 sequence reads: CASSLVEGGNEQFF. The CDR3, as DNA: TGTGCCAGCAGCTTAGTTGAGGGGGGAAATGAGCAGTTCTTC.

The gene calls are TRBV23-1 and TRBJ2-1; TRBD2 agrees at 12 bases. TRBV23-1 is designated an ORF whose function remains uncertain. The CDR3 is 16 residues long. The junction had 6 bases not matched to a gene; V was cut back by 6 bases and J by 3 bases. This CDR3 is CASRPGLAGYYNEQFF. CDR3 nucleotides: TGCGCCAGCAGACCAGGACTAGCGGGATACTACAATGAGCAGTTCTTC.

This clonotype came up a few times. The chain is built from TRBV4-1 and TRBJ2-7; no clear D gene. This CDR3 is 15 amino acids long. Germline values: CDR1 MGHRA, CDR2 YSYEKL. V shed 0 bases and J shed 3 bases, with 12 bases lying between them. The CDR3 loop reads CASSQEARPHYEQYF. The CDR3 DNA reads as TGCGCCAGCAGCCAAGAAGCAAGGCCCCACTACGAGCAGTACTTC.

In this sample, this clonotype turned up a few times. The chain has TRBV5-4 and TRBJ1-4; D may be TRBD1 (5 bases). Germline V gene sequence: CDR1 SGHNT, CDR2 YYREEE (reference sequence). The CDR3 has 16 amino acids. V was trimmed by 0 bases and J by 6 bases, leaving 15 bases between them. The CDR3 sequence is CASSLAGTEVDEKLFF. As DNA, the CDR3 is TGTGCCAGCAGCTTGGCCGGGACGGAGGTGGATGAAAAACTGTTTTTT.

This clonotype was seen a handful of times. Relative to the germline gene, one junction end is altered; a read error may explain this. This chain joins TRBV7-7 and TRBJ2-1, with 8 nucleotides matching TRBD2. Germline V gene sequence: CDR1 SSHAT, CDR2 FNYEAQ (reference sequence). The length of the CDR3 is 13 residues. Here the CDR3 reads CASSPSGRYEQFF. CDR3 sequence (DNA): TGTGCTAGCAGCCCCAGCGGGAGATATGAGCAGTTCTTC.

The chain combines TRBV2 with TRBJ1-5; no reliable D call. Germline CDR1 and CDR2: SNHLY and FYNNEI. V shed 4 bases and J shed 5 bases, with 9 bases lying between them. The CDR3 is made up of 13 amino acids. This CDR3 is CASSAARDQPQHF. DNA for the CDR3: TGTGCCAGCAGTGCGGCCCGGGATCAGCCCCAGCATTTT. The variable domain in full, with the rest retrieved from reference TRBV2 and TRBJ1-5, is EPEVTQTPSHQVTQMGQEVILRCVPISNHLYFYWYRQILGQKVEFLVSFYNNEISEKSEIFDDQFSVERPDGSNFTLKIRSTKLEDSAMYFCASSAARDQPQHFGDGTRLSIL.

The sample holds a few counts of this clonotype. The chain is built from TRBV5-1 and TRBJ2-2; no definite D call. The CDR3 is 14 residues long. Germline CDR1 and CDR2: SGHRS and YFSETQ. The V and J ends lost 0 bases and 0 bases respectively, with 3 bases between them. The CDR3, as DNA: TGCGCCAGCAGCTTGGAACCGAACACCGGGGAGCTGTTTTTT. It specifies CASSLEPNTGELFF.

In this sample, this clonotype turned up a few times. The chain recombines TRBV21-1 with TRBJ1-1; the D call TRBD1 from the table was never checked on the DNA. TRBV21-1 represents a pseudogene. CDR3 length: 16 amino acids. The CDR3 protein is CASSKPPGDRATEAFF. The CDR3 DNA reads as TGTGCCAGCAGCAAACCCCCAGGGGACAGGGCCACTGAAGCTTTCTTT.

This clonotype was seen a few times. The chain employs TRBV5-1 and TRBJ2-7; 9 bases are a match to TRBD1. This CDR3 region has 15 residues. Losses at the gene ends were 5 bases for V and 1 base for J; bases not matched to a gene: 7. Germline V gives CDR1 SGHRS, CDR2 YFSETQ. Written as DNA, the CDR3 is TGCGCCAGCAGTTTGACAGGGGGAAAATCCTACGAGCAGTACTTC. As protein: CASSLTGGKSYEQYF.

This clonotype was seen more than once but under ten times. The V call is TRBV5-1, the J call TRBJ2-4; D ambiguous. V shed 0 bases and J shed 4 bases, with 14 bases lying between them. CDR1 SGHRS and CDR2 YFSETQ come from the germline V gene. The CDR3 spans 16 residues. The CDR3 sequence is CASSLEAGPGKNIQYF. The CDR3 region has the DNA TGCGCCAGCAGCTTGGAGGCTGGACCAGGAAAAAACATTCAGTACTTC.

This chain connects TRBV2 to TRBJ2-7; D possibly corresponds to TRBD2 (5 bases). CDR1 SNHLY and CDR2 FYNNEI come from the germline V gene. The V end lost 8 bases, the J end lost 3 bases, and 17 bases lay between the germline ends. The CDR3 spans 14 residues. In DNA form, the CDR3 reads TGTGCCAGCCGCTTCAGTGAGGGTTTCTACGAGCAGTACTTC. Encoded protein: CASRFSEGFYEQYF.

This clonotype was detected only a few times. The V and J genes are TRBV5-6 and TRBJ2-3; D possibly corresponds to TRBD2 (5 bases). Germline V CDR1 and CDR2: SGHDT, YYEEEE. V was clipped by 0 bases and J by 3 bases, with 17 bases between them. CDR3 length: 17 residues. The CDR3 is CASSLVVDSYLTDTQYF. The CDR3 DNA is TGTGCCAGCAGCTTGGTGGTGGACTCCTATTTGACAGATACGCAGTATTTT.

This clonotype was picked up a small number of times. The chain carries TRBV29-1 and TRBJ2-2, with D possibly TRBD2 on 5 matching bases. Germline V gene lookup returns CDR1 SQVTM and CDR2 ANQGSEA. Trimming removed 2 bases at V and 0 bases at J, with 22 bases between. The CDR3 loop spans 19 amino acids. In nucleotides, the CDR3 is TGCAGCGTTGAATGGGCGAGATCGGGGAAGATTTCGAACACCGGGGAGCTGTTTTTT. Its protein is CSVEWARSGKISNTGELFF.

This clonotype came up a few times. The gene calls are TRBV27 and TRBJ2-1; 8 bases are shared with TRBD1. Unmatched junction bases numbered 10, after V lost 5 bases and J lost 1 base. The CDR3 totals 17 residues. Germline V gene data show CDR1 as MNHEY and CDR2 as SMNVEV (reference sequence). The CDR3 loop reads CASSPIIQGASYNEQFF. DNA for the CDR3: TGTGCCAGCAGTCCAATCATTCAGGGGGCTTCCTACAATGAGCAGTTCTTC.

The chain combines TRBV6-2 or TRBV6-3 with TRBJ2-7; tentatively, D is TRBD2 (5 bases). The CDR3 is made up of 14 amino acids. Germline V gene sequence: CDR1 MNHEY, CDR2 SVGEGT. Trimming stripped 4 bases from V and 4 bases from J, with 14 bases between. CDR3: CASSSVVGKYEQYF. CDR3 bases: TGTGCCAGCAGTTCAGTCGTCGGGAAGTACGAGCAGTACTTC.